This note documents a single T cell receptor (beta chain) sequence. Its antigen remains unknown. The CDR3 runs to 15 residues. Germline CDR1 is LNHDA and CDR2 is SQIVND (reference sequence). The V and J ends lost 3 bases and 5 bases, in that order; junction bases with no gene match: 6. The data are from a study of cytotoxic CD8 clonotypes in ibrutinib-treated CLL. Study overall: Response sampling occurred after a median around 11 months of treatment (range 6 to 36). Study findings and constraints: With treatment, public clonotypes, which were uncommon, either contracted or remained stable.

Cryopreserved PBMCs were the source of around 2 micrograms of genomic DNA, which went to TCR beta libraries. Sequencing was designed to attain a depth spanning 1 in 200,000 to 1 in 1 million T cells. The repertoire was sequenced with immunoSEQ multiplex PCR; TCRdb's copy has only in-frame clones and lacks some. Of 200,000 or so clones detected, around 75% appear once; the ten largest clones hold 5.5% to 7%. Sequencing was performed on PBMCs, taken after 12 months of ibrutinib treatment. This receptor was identified in a human donor with chronic lymphocytic leukemia. The chain is built from TRBV19 and TRBJ1-5; TRBD1 matches at 8 bases. In DNA, the CDR3 is TGTGCCAGTAGTATTGAGGACAGGGTGTATCAGCCCCAGCATTTT. It encodes CASSIEDRVYQPQHF.